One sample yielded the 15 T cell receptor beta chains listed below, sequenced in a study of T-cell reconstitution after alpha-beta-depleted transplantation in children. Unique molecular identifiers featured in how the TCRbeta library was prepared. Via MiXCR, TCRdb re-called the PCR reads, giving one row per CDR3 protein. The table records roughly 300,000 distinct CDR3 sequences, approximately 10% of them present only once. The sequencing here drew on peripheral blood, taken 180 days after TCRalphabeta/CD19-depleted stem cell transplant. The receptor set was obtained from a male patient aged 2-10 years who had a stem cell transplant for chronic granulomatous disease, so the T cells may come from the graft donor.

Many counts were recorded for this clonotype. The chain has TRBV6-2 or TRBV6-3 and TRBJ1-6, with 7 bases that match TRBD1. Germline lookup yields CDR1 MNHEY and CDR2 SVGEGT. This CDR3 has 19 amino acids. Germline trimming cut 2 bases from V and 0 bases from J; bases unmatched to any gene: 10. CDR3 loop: CASSYPGQFLSSYNSPLHF. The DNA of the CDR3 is TGTGCCAGCAGTTACCCGGGACAGTTCTTGAGCTCCTATAATTCACCCCTCCACTTT.

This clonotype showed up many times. CDR3 in amino acids: CASSQQENTGELFF. In DNA form, the CDR3 reads TGTGCCAGCAGCCAACAGGAGAACACCGGGGAGCTGTTTTTT. The chain recombines TRBV4-2 with TRBJ2-2; no definite D call. Germline V CDR1 and CDR2: LGHNA, YNFKEQ. This CDR3 comprises 14 residues. Trimming took off 2 bases at V and 1 base at J, with 5 bases between the two ends.

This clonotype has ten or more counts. This CDR3 is CASSNQGGSPLHF. The CDR3, as DNA: TGTGCCAGCTCAAATCAGGGAGGATCTCCCCTCCACTTT. The chain employs TRBV18 and TRBJ1-6; a possible D gene is TRBD1 (5 bases). Deletions cut 5 bases from V and 13 bases from J, with 15 bases between. The CDR3 has 13 amino acids. CDR1 and CDR2 from the germline V gene are KGHSH and LQKENI.

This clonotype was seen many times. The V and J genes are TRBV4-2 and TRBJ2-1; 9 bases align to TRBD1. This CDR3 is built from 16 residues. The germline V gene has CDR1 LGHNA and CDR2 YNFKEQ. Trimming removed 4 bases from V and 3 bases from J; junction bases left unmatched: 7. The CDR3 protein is CASSRYGQGIYNEQFF. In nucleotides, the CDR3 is TGTGCCAGCAGCCGGTACGGACAGGGGATCTACAATGAGCAGTTCTTC.

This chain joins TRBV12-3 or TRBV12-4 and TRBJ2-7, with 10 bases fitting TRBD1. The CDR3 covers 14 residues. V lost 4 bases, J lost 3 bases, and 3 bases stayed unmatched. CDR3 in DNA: TGTGCCAGCAGTTCAGGGGACAGGGGCTACGAGCAGTACTTC. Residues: CASSSGDRGYEQYF.

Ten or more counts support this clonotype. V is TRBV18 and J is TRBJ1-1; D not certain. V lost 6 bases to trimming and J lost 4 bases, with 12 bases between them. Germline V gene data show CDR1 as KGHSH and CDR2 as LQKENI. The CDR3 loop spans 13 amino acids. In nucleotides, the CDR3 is TGTGCCAGCTCCCGCCGGGGTGGCACTGAAGCTTTCTTT. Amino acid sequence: CASSRRGGTEAFF.

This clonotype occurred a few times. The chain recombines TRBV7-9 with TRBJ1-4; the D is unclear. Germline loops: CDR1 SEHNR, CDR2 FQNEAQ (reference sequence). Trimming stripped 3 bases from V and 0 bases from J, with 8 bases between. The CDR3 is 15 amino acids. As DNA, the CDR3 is TGTGCCAGCAGCTTGGAGTCAGCAACTAATGAAAAACTGTTTTTT. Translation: CASSLESATNEKLFF.

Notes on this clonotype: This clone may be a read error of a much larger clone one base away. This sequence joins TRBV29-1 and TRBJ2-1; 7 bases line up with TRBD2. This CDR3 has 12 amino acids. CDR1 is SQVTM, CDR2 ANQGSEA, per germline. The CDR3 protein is CSASRDYKEQFF. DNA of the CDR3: TGCAGCGCCTCCCGGGACTACAAAGAGCAGTTCTTC.

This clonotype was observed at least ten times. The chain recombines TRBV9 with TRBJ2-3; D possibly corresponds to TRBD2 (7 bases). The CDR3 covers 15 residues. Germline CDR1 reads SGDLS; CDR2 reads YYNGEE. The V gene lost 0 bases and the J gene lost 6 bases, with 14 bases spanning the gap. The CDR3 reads CASSVDGGADDTQYF. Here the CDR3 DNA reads TGTGCCAGCAGCGTAGATGGGGGGGCAGATGATACGCAGTATTTT.

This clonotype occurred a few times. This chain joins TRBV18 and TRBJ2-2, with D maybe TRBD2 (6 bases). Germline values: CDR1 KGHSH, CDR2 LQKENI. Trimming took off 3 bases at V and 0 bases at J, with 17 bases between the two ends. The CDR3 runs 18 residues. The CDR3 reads CASSPTVGGKSNTGELFF. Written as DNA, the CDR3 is TGTGCCAGCTCACCGACCGTGGGGGGAAAGTCGAACACCGGGGAGCTGTTTTTT.

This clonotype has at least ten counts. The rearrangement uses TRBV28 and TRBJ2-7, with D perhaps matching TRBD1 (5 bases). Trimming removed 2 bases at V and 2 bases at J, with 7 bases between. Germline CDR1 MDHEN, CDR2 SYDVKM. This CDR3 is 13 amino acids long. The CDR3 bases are TGTGCCAGCAGTTTAGACAGTCCCTACGAGCAGTACTTC. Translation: CASSLDSPYEQYF.

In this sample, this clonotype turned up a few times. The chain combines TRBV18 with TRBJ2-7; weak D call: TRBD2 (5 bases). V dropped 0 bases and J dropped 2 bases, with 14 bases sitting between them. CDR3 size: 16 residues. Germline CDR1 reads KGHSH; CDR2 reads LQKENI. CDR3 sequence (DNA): TGTGCCAGCTCACCACCCGGACTGAATAGGGCCTACGAGCAGTACTTC. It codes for CASSPPGLNRAYEQYF.

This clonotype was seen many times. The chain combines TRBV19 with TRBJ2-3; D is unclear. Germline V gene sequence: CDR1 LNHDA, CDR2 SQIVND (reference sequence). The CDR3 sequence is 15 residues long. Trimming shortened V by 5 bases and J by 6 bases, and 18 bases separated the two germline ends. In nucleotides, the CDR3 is TGTGCCAGTAGTGGAGCTTGGTCTGGAGAGGATACGCAGTATTTT. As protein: CASSGAWSGEDTQYF.

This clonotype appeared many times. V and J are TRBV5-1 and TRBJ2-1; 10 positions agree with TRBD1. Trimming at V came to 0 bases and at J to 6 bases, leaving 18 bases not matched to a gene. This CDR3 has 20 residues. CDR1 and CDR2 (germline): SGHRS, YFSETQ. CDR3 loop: CASSLATSHSDRGFLNEQFF. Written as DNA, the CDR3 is TGCGCCAGCAGCTTGGCAACTAGCCATTCGGACAGGGGGTTCCTCAATGAGCAGTTCTTC.

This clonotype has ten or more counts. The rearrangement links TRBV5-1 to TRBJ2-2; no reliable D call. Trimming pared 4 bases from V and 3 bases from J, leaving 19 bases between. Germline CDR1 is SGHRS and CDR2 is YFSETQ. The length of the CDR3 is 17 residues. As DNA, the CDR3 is TGCGCCAGCAGCACCGGACCCCAAAATACGTACACCGGGGAGCTGTTTTTT. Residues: CASSTGPQNTYTGELFF.